This record concerns one TCR beta chain sequence. Its antigen remains unknown. The PCR was carried out with 60 Vbeta primers and 13 Jbeta primers. The protocol was immunoSEQ multiplex PCR, while the TCRdb copy is restricted to in-frame clones and leaves out a portion. This table holds 100,000 or so clones, roughly three quarters found once. This sample was taken from a study of cytomegalovirus exposure and HLA in healthy donors. Study conclusions and caveats: A few of the chains that were CMV-associated were confirmed in vitro to be specific for CMV antigens. Available immune exposure information was restricted to CMV serostatus only. Donors belonging to an Asian-associated ancestry cluster reportedly showed fewer N-insertions in productive TCRs than the 666-donor mean, according to what a later analysis found.

The CDR3 loop spans 15 amino acids. V gave up 4 bases and J gave up 4 bases; unmatched junction bases: 6. Germline assignment: CDR1 SGHRS and CDR2 YFSETQ. The chain carries TRBV5-1 and TRBJ1-4; 8 bases are a match to TRBD1. Sequencing input: PBMCs. The origin of this receptor is a man under 40 in good health and CMV-seronegative. CDR3 DNA: TGCGCCAGCAGCAGGGACAGGCTTGGTAATGAAAAACTGTTTTTT. Its protein is CASSRDRLGNEKLFF.